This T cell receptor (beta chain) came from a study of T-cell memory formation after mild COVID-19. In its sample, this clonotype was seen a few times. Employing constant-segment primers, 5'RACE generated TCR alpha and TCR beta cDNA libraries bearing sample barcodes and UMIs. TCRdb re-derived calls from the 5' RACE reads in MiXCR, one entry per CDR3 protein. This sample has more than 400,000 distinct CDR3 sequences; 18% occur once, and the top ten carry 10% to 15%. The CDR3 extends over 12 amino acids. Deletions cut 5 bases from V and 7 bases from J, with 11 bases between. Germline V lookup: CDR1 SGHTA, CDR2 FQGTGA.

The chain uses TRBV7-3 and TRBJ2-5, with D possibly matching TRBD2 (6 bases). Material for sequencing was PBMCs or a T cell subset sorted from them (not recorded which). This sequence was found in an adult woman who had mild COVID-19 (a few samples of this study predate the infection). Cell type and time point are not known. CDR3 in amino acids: CASSHLGGTQYF. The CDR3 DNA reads TGTGCCAGCAGCCATTTGGGGGGGACCCAGTACTTC.